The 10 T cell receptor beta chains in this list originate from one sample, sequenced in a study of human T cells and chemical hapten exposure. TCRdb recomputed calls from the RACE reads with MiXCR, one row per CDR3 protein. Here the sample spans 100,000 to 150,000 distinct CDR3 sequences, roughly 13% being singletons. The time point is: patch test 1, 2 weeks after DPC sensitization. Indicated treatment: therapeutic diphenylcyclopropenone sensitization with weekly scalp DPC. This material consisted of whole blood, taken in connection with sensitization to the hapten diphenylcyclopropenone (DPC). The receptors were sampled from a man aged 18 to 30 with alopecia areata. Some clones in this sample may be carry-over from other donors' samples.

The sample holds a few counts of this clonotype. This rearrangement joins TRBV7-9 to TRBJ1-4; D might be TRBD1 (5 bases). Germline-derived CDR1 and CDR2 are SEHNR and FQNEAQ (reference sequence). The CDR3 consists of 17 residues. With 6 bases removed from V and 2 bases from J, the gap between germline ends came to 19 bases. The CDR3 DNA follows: TGTGCCAGCAGGGCCGGAACGAGGGGCACGACTAATGAAAAACTGTTTTTT. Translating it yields CASRAGTRGTTNEKLFF. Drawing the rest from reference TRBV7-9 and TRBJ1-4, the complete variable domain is DTGVSQNPRHKITKRGQNVTFRCDPISEHNRLYWYRQTLGQGPEFLTYFQNEAQLEKSRLLSDRFSAERPKGSFSTLEIQRTEQGDSAMYLCASRAGTRGTTNEKLFFGSGTQLSVL.

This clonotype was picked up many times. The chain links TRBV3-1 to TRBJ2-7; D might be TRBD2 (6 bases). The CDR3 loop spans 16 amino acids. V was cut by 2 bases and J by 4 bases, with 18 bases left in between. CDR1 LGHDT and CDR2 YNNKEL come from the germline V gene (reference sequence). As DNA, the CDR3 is TGTGCCAGCAGCCAATCACCTCTCGGAGGGGTTTACGAGCAGTACTTC. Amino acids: CASSQSPLGGVYEQYF.

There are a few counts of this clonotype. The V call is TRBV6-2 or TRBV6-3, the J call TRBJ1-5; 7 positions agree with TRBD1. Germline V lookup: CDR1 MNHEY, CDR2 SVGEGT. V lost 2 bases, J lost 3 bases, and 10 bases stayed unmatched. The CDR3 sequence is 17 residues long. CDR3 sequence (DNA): TGTGCCAGCAGTTACCAACAGGGACAGTTCTTCAATCAGCCCCAGCATTTT. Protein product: CASSYQQGQFFNQPQHF.

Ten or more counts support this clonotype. In DNA, the CDR3 is TGCAGTGCTCCCCCAGGCTCGTTAAGGTATGAGCAGTTCTTC. It encodes CSAPPGSLRYEQFF. The V gene is TRBV20-1, the J gene TRBJ2-1; D unresolved. Trimming cost V 5 bases and J 8 bases, with 19 bases left between them. CDR1 and CDR2 from the germline V gene are DFQATT and SNEGSKA (reference sequence). This CDR3 region has 14 residues.

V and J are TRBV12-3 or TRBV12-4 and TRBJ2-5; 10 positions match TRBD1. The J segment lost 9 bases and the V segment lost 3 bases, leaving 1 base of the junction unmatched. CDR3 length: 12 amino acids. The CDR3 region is CASSFGQGAQYF. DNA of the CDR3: TGTGCCAGCAGTTTCGGACAGGGGGCCCAGTACTTC.

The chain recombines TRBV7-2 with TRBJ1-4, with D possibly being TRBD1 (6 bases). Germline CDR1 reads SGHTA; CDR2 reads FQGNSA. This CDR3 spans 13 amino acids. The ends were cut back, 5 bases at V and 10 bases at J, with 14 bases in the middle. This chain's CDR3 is CASSPDGGGKLFF. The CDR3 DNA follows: TGTGCCAGCAGCCCTGACGGGGGCGGAAAACTGTTTTTT.

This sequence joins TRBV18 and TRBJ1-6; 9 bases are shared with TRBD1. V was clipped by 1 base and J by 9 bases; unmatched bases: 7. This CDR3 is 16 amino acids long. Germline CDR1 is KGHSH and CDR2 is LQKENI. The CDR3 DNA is TGTGCCAGCTCACCACTTCCGGGACAGGGCGTTTCACCCCTCCACTTT. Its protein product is CASSPLPGQGVSPLHF.

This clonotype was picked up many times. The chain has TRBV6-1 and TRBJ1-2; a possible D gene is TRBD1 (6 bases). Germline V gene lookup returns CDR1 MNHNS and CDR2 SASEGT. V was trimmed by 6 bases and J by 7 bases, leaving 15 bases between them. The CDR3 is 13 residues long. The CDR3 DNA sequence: TGTGCCAGCAGGAAGAAGGACAGTGCTGGCTACACCTTC. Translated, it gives CASRKKDSAGYTF.

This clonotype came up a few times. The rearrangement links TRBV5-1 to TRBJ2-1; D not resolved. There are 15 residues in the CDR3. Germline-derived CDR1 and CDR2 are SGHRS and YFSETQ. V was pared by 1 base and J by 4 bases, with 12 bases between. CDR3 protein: CASSLPTPFYNEQFF. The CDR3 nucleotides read TGCGCCAGCAGCTTGCCGACTCCGTTTTACAATGAGCAGTTCTTC.

CDR3 loop: CASGNRDTDTQYF. In nucleotides, the CDR3 is TGTGCCAGCGGGAACAGGGACACAGATACGCAGTATTTT. This chain links TRBV12-3 or TRBV12-4 with TRBJ2-3, with TRBD1 as a possible D gene (6 bases). The CDR3 totals 13 residues. The V and J ends lost 8 bases and 2 bases respectively, with 11 bases between them.